The 14 T cell receptor beta chains listed next were all sequenced from one sample in a study of prognosis after radiotherapy for stage I lung cancer. TCR beta CDR3 was amplified from genomic DNA by two-round multiplex PCR. Initially, in first-round PCR, primers specific to each TRBV and TRBJ gene were used. TCRdb independently ran MiXCR on the multiplex PCR reads; one entry per CDR3 protein. The table includes about 51,000 distinct CDR3 sequences, around a third detected once. Sequences were derived from PBMCs, sampled before or after stereotactic body radiation therapy (not recorded which). The receptor set was obtained from a donor aged 50 or older with non-small cell lung cancer.

Worth noting for this clonotype: With a far larger clone one base away, a read error is the likely cause. J is TRBJ2-7 and V is TRBV28; D perhaps matches TRBD2 (6 bases). V was clipped by 10 bases and J by 2 bases, with 18 bases between them. The length of the CDR3 is 14 residues. Germline V gene lookup returns CDR1 MDHEN and CDR2 SYDVKM. The CDR3 is CANRMYGSAYEQYF. The CDR3 coding sequence is TGTGCCAACCGCATGTACGGGAGCGCCTACGAGCAGTACTTC.

This clonotype was seen many times. The genes are TRBV10-2 and TRBJ1-1; D unresolved. The CDR3 is 13 residues long. CDR1 and CDR2 (germline): WSHSY, SAAADI. Trimming left V 8 bases short and J 0 bases short, with 10 bases between. The CDR3, as DNA: TGCGCCAGCCAGGTAGACCTGAACACTGAAGCTTTCTTT. This gives the protein CASQVDLNTEAFF.

Many counts were recorded for this clonotype. V gene TRBV10-3 combines with J gene TRBJ2-7; 9 bases map to TRBD1. This CDR3 has 15 residues. After removal of 3 bases from V and 6 bases from J, the junction contained 9 bases not matched to a gene. Per the germline V gene, CDR1 is ENHRY and CDR2 is SYGVKD. CDR3 DNA: TGTGCCATCAGTGACCTACAGGGGGCGGGTAGCGAGCAGTACTTC. Residues: CAISDLQGAGSEQYF.

This clonotype has only a few counts. This chain joins TRBV12-3 or TRBV12-4 and TRBJ1-6; no firm D call. Trimming stripped 6 bases from V and 9 bases from J, with 9 bases between. The CDR3 spans 12 residues. The CDR3 DNA reads TGTGCCAGCAGCTCGGGATTTTCACCCCTCCACTTT. This encodes CASSSGFSPLHF.

A remark on this clonotype: A clone one base away is much larger, so this may be a read error. The chain is built from TRBV28 and TRBJ1-1, with D hard to call. CDR3 size: 13 residues. The ends were cut back, 4 bases at V and 4 bases at J, with 10 bases in the middle. CDR1 MDHEN and CDR2 SYDVKM come from the germline V gene. In DNA, the CDR3 is TGTGCCAGCAGTTCGGTACAGCTCACTGAAGCTTTCTTT. This encodes CASSSVQLTEAFF.

Note on this clonotype: A much larger clone lies one base from this, so it may be a read error. This chain's CDR3 is CASSVAGRTEAFF. The CDR3 DNA is TGTGCCAGCAGTGTGGCCGGGAGGACTGAAGCTTTCTTT. The V call is TRBV28, the J call TRBJ1-1; D not certain. The CDR3 sequence is 13 residues long. CDR1 is MDHEN, CDR2 SYDVKM, per germline. Trimming removed 5 bases from V and 5 bases from J, with 12 bases in between.

This clonotype showed up many times. The V and J genes are TRBV19 and TRBJ1-1; the match to TRBD1 covers 7 bases. CDR1 and CDR2 (germline): LNHDA, SQIVND (reference sequence). This CDR3 is built from 13 residues. The V and J ends lost 4 bases and 6 bases, in that order; junction bases with no gene match: 5. The CDR3 loop is CASSTGGEAEAFF. In DNA, the CDR3 is TGTGCCAGTAGTACAGGGGGTGAGGCTGAAGCTTTCTTT. The full variable domain, rest sourced from reference TRBV19 and TRBJ1-1, is DGGITQSPKYLFRKEGQNVTLSCEQNLNHDAMYWYRQDPGQGLRLIYYSQIVNDFQKGDIAEGYSVSREKKESFPLTVTSAQKNPTAFYLCASSTGGEAEAFFGQGTRLTVV.

On this clonotype itself: A far larger clone is a single base away, which makes a read error likely. This chain uses TRBV6-9 with TRBJ1-1; 8 bases are a match to TRBD1. This CDR3 contains 17 residues. Germline CDR1 is MNHGY and CDR2 is SVAAGI. V lost 3 bases, J lost 6 bases, and 15 bases stayed unmatched. The CDR3 is CASSYSFRTGQFSEAFF. The CDR3 DNA sequence: TGTGCCAGCAGTTACTCCTTCCGGACAGGGCAATTCTCTGAAGCTTTCTTT.

About this clonotype: A read error may be the cause here, since a much bigger clone is one base away. V is TRBV25-1 and J is TRBJ1-5; 9 nucleotides match TRBD1. Trimming removed 7 bases from V and 6 bases from J; junction bases left unmatched: 7. The germline V gene has CDR1 MGHDK and CDR2 SYGVNS. The CDR3 totals 14 residues. CDR3 loop: CASIEGTGFQPQHF. The CDR3 region has the DNA TGTGCCAGCATTGAGGGGACAGGGTTTCAGCCCCAGCATTTT.

The chain employs TRBV30 and TRBJ1-6; D unclear. Germline loops: CDR1 GTSNPN, CDR2 SVGIG (reference sequence). The CDR3 is 13 residues long. The V end was cut by 4 bases, the J end by 8 bases, with 12 bases between. The CDR3 sequence is CAWIFAWDSPLHF. The DNA of the CDR3 is TGTGCCTGGATTTTTGCTTGGGATTCACCCCTCCACTTT.

This clonotype came up many times. The chain's CDR3 is CASRSASGSGGTDTQYF. In DNA, the CDR3 is TGTGCCAGTAGAAGCGCTAGCGGGAGTGGGGGCACAGATACGCAGTATTTT. V is TRBV19 and J is TRBJ2-3, with TRBD2 identical over 10 bases. Trimming cost V 6 bases and J 1 base; bases outside gene matches: 10. The CDR3 loop spans 17 amino acids. CDR1 and CDR2 from the germline V gene are LNHDA and SQIVND (reference sequence).

The CDR3 coding sequence is TGTGCCAGCAGCCTAGTGGTCTGGGGGCACGAGCAGTACTTC. As protein: CASSLVVWGHEQYF. The J gene is TRBJ2-7, the V gene TRBV9, with D maybe TRBD1 (6 bases). Germline-derived CDR1 and CDR2 are SGDLS and YYNGEE. V was trimmed by 4 bases and J by 5 bases, leaving 16 bases between them. The CDR3 loop spans 14 amino acids.

This clonotype appeared many times. This chain joins TRBV9 and TRBJ2-3; 10 bases are shared with TRBD1. The CDR3 is 14 residues long. Germline lookup yields CDR1 SGDLS and CDR2 YYNGEE. V shed 4 bases and J 5 bases; nucleotides not matched to a gene: 4. The CDR3 DNA reads TGTGCCAGCAGCAAAGGACAGGGGGTAGATACGCAGTATTTT. Protein product: CASSKGQGVDTQYF.

To note about this clonotype: With a far larger clone one base away, a read error is the likely cause. CDR3 amino acids: CASSGCTDTQYF. CDR3 coding DNA: TGTGCCAGCAGTGGATGCACAGATACGCAGTATTTT. The genes are TRBV6-2 or TRBV6-3 and TRBJ2-3, with D hard to call. Trimming removed 5 bases at V and 1 base at J, with 4 bases between. The CDR3 has 12 amino acids. In germline, CDR1 is MNHEY, CDR2 SVGEGT.